One and the same sample provided the 7 T cell receptor beta chains below, sequenced in a study of T-cell memory formation after mild COVID-19 (dated by TCRdb to the early 2020s). Libraries were built with 5' RACE. TCRdb names Illumina NovaSeq 6000 as the instrument used. TCRdb itself trimmed the public reads at Q25 with fastp, ran MiXCR and retained productive beta chains. When rows share a CDR3 protein, they turn into one entry using the most common DNA and genes. The sample contains approximately 430,000 distinct CDR3 sequences, around a quarter of them found a single time. The top ten constitute roughly 14% of the sample. The sequencing input was PBMCs or a T cell subset sorted from them (not recorded which). These receptors all stem from an adult woman who had mild COVID-19 (a few samples of this study predate the infection). The sample titles of this study are shuffled in the database, so cell type and time point are left out; the donor was told from shared clones.

This clonotype was observed a single time. V usage is TRBV30 and J usage is TRBJ1-1; weak D call: TRBD1 (6 bases). V lost 1 base, J lost 3 bases, and 9 bases lay in between. Germline V lookup: CDR1 GTSNPN, CDR2 SVGIG (reference sequence). CDR3 size: 13 residues. As DNA, the CDR3 is TGTGCCTGGAGTGGACAGGCTGACACTGAAGCTTTCTTT. Its protein product is CAWSGQADTEAFF.

Ten or more counts support this clonotype. CDR3 protein: CATSRSRVGYEQFF. The CDR3 DNA reads as TGTGCCACCAGCAGGTCCCGCGTGGGATATGAGCAGTTCTTC. The V gene is TRBV15, the J gene TRBJ2-1; D unclear. This CDR3 is 14 amino acids long. Germline CDR1 reads LNHNV; CDR2 reads YYDKDF (reference sequence). Deletions cut 3 bases from V and 8 bases from J, with 14 bases between.

The CDR3 bases are TGTGCCAGCAGTTACGGTGTGGGCGGAGGGCAAGAGACCCAGTACTTC. Encoded protein: CASSYGVGGGQETQYF. The V and J genes are TRBV6-6 and TRBJ2-5; D might be TRBD2 (6 bases). This CDR3 has 16 amino acids. Germline assignment: CDR1 MNHNY and CDR2 SVGAGI (reference sequence). V lost 2 bases and J 2 bases, leaving 15 bases between the germline ends.

The J gene is TRBJ2-5, the V gene TRBV5-6, with D unclear. The V gene's germline CDR1 is SGHDT and CDR2 YYEEEE. CDR3 size: 14 residues. Trimming removed 5 bases at V and 5 bases at J, with 16 bases between. The CDR3 reads CASSTPLGVETQYF. CDR3 coding DNA: TGTGCCAGCAGTACCCCTCTTGGGGTTGAGACCCAGTACTTC.

This clonotype came up a few times. The chain links TRBV5-1 to TRBJ1-1; D is possibly TRBD1 (5 bases). V was trimmed by 4 bases and J by 2 bases, leaving 9 bases between them. Germline-derived CDR1 and CDR2 are SGHRS and YFSETQ. This CDR3 contains 13 residues. CDR3: CASSTGANTEAFF. In DNA form, the CDR3 reads TGCGCCAGCAGCACTGGGGCTAACACTGAAGCTTTCTTT.

This clonotype was seen a handful of times. The chain couples TRBV27 to TRBJ2-3; D might be TRBD2 (5 bases). This CDR3 has 13 residues. Germline-derived CDR1 and CDR2 are MNHEY and SMNVEV (reference sequence). With 8 bases removed from V and 4 bases from J, the gap between germline ends came to 13 bases. The CDR3 nucleotides read TGTGCCAGCGGCGGGTTTCCCCCAGATACGCAGTATTTT. As protein: CASGGFPPDTQYF.

The chain is built from TRBV6-5 and TRBJ2-6; TRBD1 is a possible D gene (5 bases). Germline V CDR1 and CDR2: MNHEY, SVGAGI. CDR3 length: 15 residues. V was shortened by 6 bases and J by 0 bases, with 9 bases between the two germline ends. CDR3 residues: CASRLTGSGANVLTF. CDR3 DNA: TGTGCCAGCAGATTAACAGGCTCTGGGGCCAACGTCCTGACTTTC.